The next 9 T cell receptor beta chains were all read from a single sample in a study of control samples from healthy donors and cancer patients (dated by TCRdb to 2018 to 2021). The library was built by means of the immunoSEQ multiplex PCR assay. In TCRdb, the immuneACCESS table is reduced to in-frame sequences with V and J assigned. These tables do not hold every clone; where another copy was compared, an unresolved V gene accounts for under half, and the others remain unexplained. In this sample the table shows some 90,000 clones, about 86% of which occur a single time. The ten largest account for 1.3% of the sample. Sequencing used blood. The receptors were gathered from a woman aged 45-65 years in good health.

The chain is built from TRBV9 and TRBJ2-5; the D gene is possibly TRBD2 (5 bases). This CDR3 comprises 15 residues. Trimming left V 0 bases short and J 4 bases short, with 13 bases between. Germline V gives CDR1 SGDLS, CDR2 YYNGEE. CDR3: CASSVEWGVTETQYF. The CDR3 coding sequence is TGTGCCAGCAGCGTAGAATGGGGAGTCACAGAGACCCAGTACTTC.

The chain is built from TRBV6-2 or TRBV6-3 and TRBJ2-7, with unresolved D. The CDR3 consists of 12 residues. The V end was cut by 2 bases, the J end by 1 base, with 3 bases between. Germline V gene sequence: CDR1 MNHEY, CDR2 SVGEGT. The CDR3 sequence is CASSYQSYEQYF. As DNA, the CDR3 is TGTGCCAGCAGTTACCAGTCCTACGAGCAGTACTTC.

This chain uses TRBV28 with TRBJ1-5; D perhaps matches TRBD1 (6 bases). The CDR3 spans 14 residues. Trimming took off 4 bases at V and 4 bases at J, with 11 bases between the two ends. Germline V lookup: CDR1 MDHEN, CDR2 SYDVKM. The CDR3 nucleotides read TGTGCCAGCAGTTCTCCAGGGGCAAATCAGCCCCAGCATTTT. As protein: CASSSPGANQPQHF.

The J gene is TRBJ1-2, the V gene TRBV7-6; D unclear. V lost 5 bases to trimming and J lost 6 bases, with 13 bases between them. Per the germline V gene, CDR1 is SGHVS and CDR2 is FNYEAQ. The CDR3 totals 13 residues. CDR3: CASSGPGGDGYTF. The CDR3 nucleotides are TGTGCCAGCAGCGGCCCCGGTGGGGATGGCTACACCTTC. The full variable domain, its missing parts supplied by reference TRBV7-6 and TRBJ1-2, is GAGVSQSPRYKVTKRGQDVALRCDPISGHVSLYWYRQALGQGPEFLTYFNYEAQQDKSGLPNDRFSAERPEGSISTLTIQRTEQRDSAMYRCASSGPGGDGYTFGSGTRLTVV.

The chain uses TRBV7-9 and TRBJ1-5; D is possibly TRBD1 (5 bases). Germline assignment: CDR1 SEHNR and CDR2 FQNEAQ (reference sequence). Trimming removed 5 bases from V and 0 bases from J, with 8 bases in between. There are 14 residues in the CDR3. In DNA form, the CDR3 reads TGTGCCAGCAGCCAGGACAATAGCAATCAGCCCCAGCATTTT. It encodes CASSQDNSNQPQHF.

The chain is built from TRBV6-2 or TRBV6-3 and TRBJ1-2; TRBD1 aligns across 7 bases. The germline V gene has CDR1 MNHEY and CDR2 SVGEGT. After removal of 5 bases from V and 4 bases from J, the junction contained 7 bases not matched to a gene. The CDR3 covers 14 residues. Written as DNA, the CDR3 is TGTGCCAGCAGTCAAAGCGGACAGGCCTATGGCTACACCTTC. Translating gives CASSQSGQAYGYTF.

V is TRBV28 and J is TRBJ1-1; D is undetermined. CDR1 is MDHEN, CDR2 SYDVKM, per germline. Deletions cut 8 bases from V and 4 bases from J, with 11 bases between. The CDR3 has 12 residues. The CDR3 sequence is CASRFVGTEAFF. CDR3 coding DNA: TGTGCCAGCCGCTTCGTAGGCACTGAAGCTTTCTTT.

The chain couples TRBV10-3 to TRBJ1-5; perhaps TRBD1 as D (5 bases). CDR3 length: 19 residues. Germline CDR1 ENHRY, CDR2 SYGVKD. V was trimmed by 3 bases and J by 0 bases, leaving 21 bases between them. In DNA form, the CDR3 reads TGTGCCATCAGTGATGTTGGCCTCGCGTACACAGGTAGCAATCAGCCCCAGCATTTT. Encoded protein: CAISDVGLAYTGSNQPQHF.

This clone was counted a single time. The chain employs TRBV10-3 and TRBJ1-1; D gene unclear. Trimming removed 4 bases at V and 6 bases at J, with 12 bases between. There are 13 residues in the CDR3. CDR1 is ENHRY, CDR2 SYGVKD, per germline. The chain's CDR3 is CAISGMGIAEAFF. The CDR3 region has the DNA TGTGCCATCAGTGGTATGGGAATAGCTGAAGCTTTCTTT.